A single sample is the source of the 17 T cell receptor beta chains below, sequenced in a study of beta chain features in type 1 diabetes. Reverse transcription of all isolated RNA meant that expressed TCRB transcripts were sequenced. The assay was immunoSEQ multiplex PCR, and TCRdb's table has in-frame clones only and misses some. Altogether around 250,000 clones are present, 27% being singletons, with the ten largest covering around 4%. Sequences were obtained from central memory CD4+ T cells from blood. The receptors originated from a man younger than 40 in good health.

This rearrangement joins TRBV5-1 to TRBJ1-1; D ambiguous. The germline V gene encodes CDR1 SGHRS and CDR2 YFSETQ. Trimming took 4 bases from V and 0 from J, leaving 13 bases between them. The CDR3 sequence is 15 residues long. The CDR3 loop is CASSTPDGMNTEAFF. CDR3 coding DNA: TGCGCCAGCAGCACCCCGGACGGGATGAACACTGAAGCTTTCTTT.

The chain recombines TRBV11-2 with TRBJ2-7, with TRBD2 matching over 14 bases. V was clipped by 10 bases and J by 11 bases; unmatched bases: 7. The CDR3 length is 12 residues. The germline gives CDR1 SGHAT, CDR2 FQNNGV. DNA for the CDR3: TGTGCCACGTCGACTAGCGGGAGGGAGGAGTACTTC. Amino acids: CATSTSGREEYF. Full variable domain (rest looked up from reference TRBV11-2 and TRBJ2-7): EAGVAQSPRYKIIEKRQSVAFWCNPISGHATLYWYQQILGQGPKLLIQFQNNGVVDDSQLPKDRFSAERLKGVDSTLKIQPAKLEDSAVYLCATSTSGREEYFGPGTRLTVT.

This chain connects TRBV27 to TRBJ2-3, with D possibly matching TRBD2 (6 bases). Looked up from germline, CDR1 is MNHEY and CDR2 is SMNVEV (reference sequence). Trimming removed 7 bases at V and 1 base at J, with 12 bases between. The CDR3 consists of 14 residues. The CDR3 bases are TGTGCCAGCATGCGACTAGGGGGCACAGATACGCAGTATTTT. It yields the protein CASMRLGGTDTQYF.

The table lists this clone with a few counts. This chain links TRBV18 with TRBJ2-7, with D possibly being TRBD2 (5 bases). In germline, CDR1 is KGHSH, CDR2 LQKENI. The CDR3 is 15 amino acids. V was pared by 3 bases and J by 3 bases, with 15 bases between. The CDR3 protein is CASSPGVGGNYEQYF. DNA of the CDR3: TGTGCCAGCTCACCGGGCGTTGGAGGTAACTACGAGCAGTACTTC.

In its sample, this clone was seen a few times. This rearrangement joins TRBV29-1 to TRBJ2-5, with TRBD2 identical over 8 bases. The V segment lost 6 bases and the J segment 6 bases; nucleotides outside the gene matches: 12. The CDR3 contains 14 residues. CDR1 SQVTM and CDR2 ANQGSEA come from the germline V gene. DNA of the CDR3: TGCAGCGTCCTCGTTACCGGGGGGGCGAAGACCCAGTACTTC. This translates into CSVLVTGGAKTQYF.

The rearrangement links TRBV10-3 to TRBJ1-1; D gene uncertain. The CDR3 totals 11 residues. CDR1 and CDR2 from the germline V gene are ENHRY and SYGVKD. The ends were cut back, 8 bases at V and 8 bases at J, with 12 bases in the middle. The CDR3 is CAIRTGSEAFF. CDR3 DNA sequence: TGTGCCATCCGAACGGGGAGCGAAGCTTTCTTT.

In this sample, this clone turned up a few times. This chain links TRBV6-5 with TRBJ2-3, with D maybe TRBD2 (5 bases). The CDR3 totals 15 residues. V gave up 6 bases and J gave up 3 bases, with 16 bases separating them. The germline V gene encodes CDR1 MNHEY and CDR2 SVGAGI. As DNA, the CDR3 is TGTGCCAGCAGGTCGGGGTCGCGCGGGACAGATACGCAGTATTTT. Its translation: CASRSGSRGTDTQYF.

In its sample, this clone was seen a few times. The gene calls are TRBV29-1 and TRBJ2-7, with 12 positions matching TRBD1. The CDR3 spans 15 residues. Germline lookup yields CDR1 SQVTM and CDR2 ANQGSEA. Trimming at V came to 3 bases and at J to 7 bases, leaving 10 bases not matched to a gene. DNA of the CDR3: TGCAGCGTTGACCAGGTGGGACAGGGGGCGAAAGAGCAGTACTTC. It is translated as CSVDQVGQGAKEQYF.

This clone was recorded a few times. The chain combines TRBV10-2 with TRBJ2-3, with D unclear. V shed 7 bases and J shed 6 bases, with 5 bases lying between them. Germline V gives CDR1 WSHSY, CDR2 SAAADI. CDR3 length equals 10 residues. Written as DNA, the CDR3 is TGCGCCAGCAAGGAGGATACGCAGTATTTT. This codes for CASKEDTQYF.

The chain has TRBV5-1 and TRBJ1-5; tentative D call: TRBD1 (5 bases). Trimming cost V 10 bases and J 4 bases, with 12 bases left between them. CDR3 size: 12 residues. CDR1 is SGHRS and CDR2 is YFSETQ in the germline V gene. This CDR3 is CAAHRTNQPQHF. The CDR3 DNA sequence: TGCGCCGCCCACAGGACTAATCAGCCCCAGCATTTT.

The rearrangement uses TRBV9 and TRBJ2-3; D uncertain. Deletions cut 4 bases from V and 9 bases from J, with 18 bases between. The CDR3 runs to 14 residues. CDR1 SGDLS and CDR2 YYNGEE come from the germline V gene. The CDR3 nucleotides read TGTGCCAGCAGCCAGGTGGGATCCCCCTTGACGCAGTATTTT. Encoded protein: CASSQVGSPLTQYF.

The genes are TRBV12-5 and TRBJ2-5; 9 bases match TRBD1. Trimming at V came to 7 bases and at J to 4 bases, leaving 7 bases not matched to a gene. The CDR3 totals 14 residues. CDR1 and CDR2 from the germline V gene are LGHNT and FRNRAP. CDR3 sequence: CASAPGTGIETQYF. In DNA, the CDR3 is TGTGCTAGTGCCCCCGGGACAGGGATAGAGACCCAGTACTTC.

V is TRBV11-2 and J is TRBJ2-5; TRBD2 matches 11 bases. The ends lost 5 bases at V and 1 base at J; junction bases unmatched: 3. The CDR3 extends over 15 amino acids. CDR1 and CDR2 (germline): SGHAT, FQNNGV. This CDR3 is CASSTGTSGQETQYF. As DNA, the CDR3 is TGTGCCAGCAGCACCGGGACTAGCGGCCAAGAGACCCAGTACTTC.

This clone came up a few times. The CDR3 DNA is TGTGCCATCAGTGCTCCGGGACAGGGGTACAATGAGCAGTTCTTC. Translating it yields CAISAPGQGYNEQFF. The chain links TRBV10-3 to TRBJ2-1; TRBD1 matches 10 bases. Trimming cost V 4 bases and J 4 bases; bases outside gene matches: 4. Germline CDR1 ENHRY, CDR2 SYGVKD. The CDR3 has 15 amino acids.

This chain links TRBV7-2 with TRBJ2-5; the D gene could be TRBD1 or TRBD2 (5 bases each). Germline V gene sequence: CDR1 SGHTA, CDR2 FQGNSA. Trimming removed 5 bases from V and 5 bases from J, with 12 bases in between. The CDR3 runs to 13 residues. The CDR3 reads CASSPGQAETQYF. CDR3 nucleotide sequence: TGTGCCAGCAGCCCGGGGCAGGCGGAGACCCAGTACTTC. Drawing the rest from reference TRBV7-2 and TRBJ2-5, the complete variable domain is GAGVSQSPSNKVTEKGKDVELRCDPISGHTALYWYRQSLGQGLEFLIYFQGNSAPDKSGLPSDRFSAERTGGSVSTLTIQRTQQEDSAVYLCASSPGQAETQYFGPGTRLLVL.

This clone was observed a few times. V usage is TRBV23-1 and J usage is TRBJ1-2, with D maybe TRBD1 (6 bases). TRBV23-1 belongs to the ORF category, with a function that is uncertain. This CDR3 is built from 14 residues. Trimming took off 6 bases at V and 1 base at J, with 12 bases between the two ends. The CDR3 nucleotides are TGCGCCAGCAGCCAAAGGGGGTATAACTATGGCTACACCTTC. It translates to CASSQRGYNYGYTF.

The J gene is TRBJ2-7, the V gene TRBV4-3; 11 bases are a match to TRBD2. Per the germline V gene, CDR1 is LGHNA and CDR2 is YSLEER. J was trimmed by 5 bases and V by 0 bases; bases with no gene match: 15. The CDR3 has 19 residues. Here the CDR3 DNA reads TGCGCCAGCAGCCAAGACCCCCCCTCGTTAGCGGGAGGGAGGCACGAGCAGTACTTC. As protein: CASSQDPPSLAGGRHEQYF.